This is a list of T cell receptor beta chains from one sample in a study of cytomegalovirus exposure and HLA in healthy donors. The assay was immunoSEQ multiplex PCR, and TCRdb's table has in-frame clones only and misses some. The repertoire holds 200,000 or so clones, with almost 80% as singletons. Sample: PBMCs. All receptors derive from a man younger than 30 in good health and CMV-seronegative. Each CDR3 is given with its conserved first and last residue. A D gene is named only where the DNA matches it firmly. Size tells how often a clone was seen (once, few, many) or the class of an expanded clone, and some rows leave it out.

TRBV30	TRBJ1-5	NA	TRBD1	CAWSGQGTVSNQPQHF	TGTGCCTGGTCGGGACAGGGTACGGTTAGCAATCAGCCCCAGCATTTT
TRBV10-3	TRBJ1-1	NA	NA	CAITPQLMNTEAFF	TGTGCCATCACCCCCCAACTGATGAACACTGAAGCTTTCTTT
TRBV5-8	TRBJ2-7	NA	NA	CASSLARYEQYF	TGTGCCAGCAGCTTGGCCAGGTACGAGCAGTACTTC
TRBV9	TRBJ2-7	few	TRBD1	CASSGGQGGLEQYF	TGTGCCAGCAGCGGGGGACAGGGGGGCCTCGAGCAGTACTTC
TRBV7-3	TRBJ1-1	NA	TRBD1	CASSPDRGTNTEAFF	TGTGCCAGCAGCCCCGACAGGGGAACGAACACTGAAGCTTTCTTT
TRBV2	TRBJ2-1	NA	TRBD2	CASTRTSLDDEQFF	TGTGCCAGCACCCGGACTAGCCTCGACGATGAGCAGTTCTTC
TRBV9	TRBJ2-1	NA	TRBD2	CASTRSGGLSNEQFF	TGTGCCAGCACCCGTTCGGGGGGGCTTAGTAATGAGCAGTTCTTC
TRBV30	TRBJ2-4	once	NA	CAGAEAKNIQYF	TGTGCCGGAGCTGAGGCCAAAAACATTCAGTACTTC
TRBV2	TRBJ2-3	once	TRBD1	CASRAGTGDPDTQYF	TGTGCCAGCAGAGCCGGGACAGGGGACCCAGATACGCAGTATTTT
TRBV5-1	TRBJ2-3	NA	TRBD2	CASSLLAGSTDTQYF	TGCGCCAGCAGCTTATTAGCGGGGAGCACAGATACGCAGTATTTT
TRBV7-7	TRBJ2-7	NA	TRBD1	CASSLSRGYEQYF	TGTGCTAGCAGCTTGTCCAGGGGGTACGAGCAGTACTTC
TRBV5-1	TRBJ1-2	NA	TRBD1	CASRDWDSYGYTF	TGCGCCAGCAGGGATTGGGACAGTTATGGCTACACCTTC
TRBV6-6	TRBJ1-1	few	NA	CASLGGGVNTEAFF	TGTGCCAGCTTGGGGGGGGGAGTTAACACTGAAGCTTTCTTT
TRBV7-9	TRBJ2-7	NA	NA	CASSLNTYEQYF	TGTGCCAGCAGCTTAAATACCTACGAGCAGTACTTC
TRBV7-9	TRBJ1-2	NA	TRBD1	CASSTDRDNRGYTF	TGTGCCAGCAGCACAGACAGGGATAATCGCGGCTACACCTTC
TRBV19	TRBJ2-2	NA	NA	CASSPLGHNTGELFF	TGTGCCAGTAGTCCCCTTGGACACAACACCGGGGAGCTGTTTTTT
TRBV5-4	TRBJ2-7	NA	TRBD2	CASHLAGLPYEQYF	TGTGCCAGCCACCTAGCGGGACTACCCTACGAGCAGTACTTC
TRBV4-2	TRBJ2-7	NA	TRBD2	CASSQDRGVGEQYF	TGTGCCAGCAGCCAAGATCGGGGGGTAGGTGAGCAGTACTTC
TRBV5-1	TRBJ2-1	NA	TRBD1	CASSRTGTDNEQFF	TGCGCCAGCAGCAGGACCGGGACAGACAATGAGCAGTTCTTC
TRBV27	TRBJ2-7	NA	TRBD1	CASRGRQGASYEQYF	TGTGCCAGCAGGGGTCGACAGGGAGCCTCCTACGAGCAGTACTTC
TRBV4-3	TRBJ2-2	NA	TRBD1	CASSQAGQGLTGELFF	TGCGCCAGCAGCCAAGCGGGACAGGGGCTCACCGGGGAGCTGTTTTTT
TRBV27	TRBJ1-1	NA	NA	CASSITWTPNTEAFF	TGTGCCAGCAGTATAACATGGACACCGAACACTGAAGCTTTCTTT
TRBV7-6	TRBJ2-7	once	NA	CASSPADSYEQYF	TGTGCCAGCAGCCCGGCGGACTCCTACGAGCAGTACTTC
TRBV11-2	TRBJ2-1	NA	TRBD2	CASSSDTGLAGHKQFF	TGTGCCAGCAGCTCAGACACGGGACTAGCGGGACATAAGCAGTTCTTC
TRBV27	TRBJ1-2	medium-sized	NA	CASRFTGLGGYTF	TGTGCCAGCAGGTTCACAGGGTTAGGTGGCTACACCTTC
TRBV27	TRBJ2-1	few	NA	CASSRAGTYNEQFF	TGTGCCAGCAGTCGAGCGGGTACCTACAATGAGCAGTTCTTC
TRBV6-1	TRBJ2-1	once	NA	CASSRQEANEQFF	TGTGCCAGCAGTCGACAGGAGGCAAATGAGCAGTTCTTC
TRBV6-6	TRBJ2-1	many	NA	CASSQAPGDEKNEQFF	TGTGCCAGCAGCCAGGCCCCGGGAGACGAAAAAAATGAGCAGTTCTTC
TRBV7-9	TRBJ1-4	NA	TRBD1	CASSANPGQGAEKLLF	TGTGCCAGCAGCGCCAATCCGGGACAGGGAGCGGAAAAACTGCTTTTT
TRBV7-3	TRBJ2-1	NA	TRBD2	CASSLTGTSSYNEQFF	TGTGCCAGCAGCTTAACGGGGACTAGCTCCTACAATGAGCAGTTCTTC